This TCR beta chain stems from a study of blood T cell repertoires in COVID-19. The sample holds one count of this clone. TCRdb's copy holds only in-frame clones and misses some; the assay was immunoSEQ multiplex PCR. The data show some 96,000 clones, around four fifths seen once. Trimming at V came to 5 bases and at J to 3 bases, leaving 6 bases not matched to a gene. The CDR3 has 15 residues. Germline CDR1 reads SGHTA; CDR2 reads FQGNSA. The sample comprised peripheral blood. This chain uses TRBV7-2 with TRBJ1-2, with TRBD1 matching over 10 bases. The TCR was taken from a woman in her sixties or seventies with acute or convalescent COVID-19. The CDR3 DNA reads as TGTGCCAGCAGCCGTACGGGACAGGGGCACTATGGCTACACCTTC. Residues: CASSRTGQGHYGYTF. Together with reference TRBV7-2 and TRBJ1-2, the CDR3 gives the full variable domain: GAGVSQSPSNKVTEKGKDVELRCDPISGHTALYWYRQSLGQGLEFLIYFQGNSAPDKSGLPSDRFSAERTGGSVSTLTIQRTQQEDSAVYLCASSRTGQGHYGYTFGSGTRLTVV.